A single sample is the source of the 30 T cell receptor beta chains below, sequenced in a study of T-cell memory formation after mild COVID-19. MiXCR, run by TCRdb on the 5' RACE reads, gives a single entry per CDR3 protein. Of roughly 130,000 distinct CDR3 sequences listed, more than 15% were seen once; the top ten hold about 5%. The sequenced sample consisted of PBMCs or a T cell subset sorted from them (not recorded which). These receptors all stem from a man aged 18 to 29 who had mild COVID-19 (a few samples of this study predate the infection). Cell type and time point are not known.

The chain has TRBV4-2 and TRBJ2-3; 8 bases are a match to TRBD2. Unmatched junction bases numbered 13, after V lost 0 bases and J lost 8 bases. The CDR3 runs to 17 residues. Germline CDR1 LGHNA, CDR2 YNFKEQ. The CDR3 loop reads CASSQDRLGGGFRTQYF. As DNA, the CDR3 is TGTGCCAGCAGCCAAGATCGGCTCGGGGGGGGCTTTCGTACGCAGTATTTT.

This clonotype was seen at least ten times. The chain employs TRBV5-1 and TRBJ2-3; 11 nucleotides match TRBD2. The CDR3 is 16 residues long. The J segment lost 2 bases and the V segment lost 4 bases, leaving 6 bases of the junction unmatched. The germline CDR1 and CDR2 sequences are SGHRS and YFSETQ. The CDR3 nucleotides are TGCGCCAGCAGCCCTCTAGCGGGGGGTACCACAGATACGCAGTATTTT. Amino acids: CASSPLAGGTTDTQYF.

The chain uses TRBV6-2 or TRBV6-3 and TRBJ1-4; TRBD1 matches 8 bases. CDR3 length equals 14 residues. Trimming took 6 bases from V and 7 from J; bases not matched to a gene: 7. Germline V gene lookup returns CDR1 MNHEY and CDR2 SVGEGT. In DNA form, the CDR3 reads TGTGCCAGCAGGCCCGGCGGACAGGGTGAAAAACTGTTTTTT. It is translated as CASRPGGQGEKLFF.

This clonotype was counted at least ten times. The rearrangement joins TRBV20-1 to TRBJ2-4; D not resolved. CDR3 length: 13 amino acids. Germline V gene data show CDR1 as DFQATT and CDR2 as SNEGSKA (reference sequence). Trimming left V 3 bases short and J 0 bases short, with 6 bases between. The CDR3 region is CSASQLAKNIQYF. DNA for the CDR3: TGCAGTGCTAGTCAGTTAGCCAAAAACATTCAGTACTTC.

The chain combines TRBV4-2 with TRBJ2-2; the match to TRBD2 covers 9 bases. The CDR3 runs to 16 residues. Germline V gene sequence: CDR1 LGHNA, CDR2 YNFKEQ. V lost 3 bases and J lost 3; bases outside the gene matches: 5. The chain's CDR3 is CASSQETSGHTGELFF. CDR3 DNA sequence: TGTGCCAGCAGCCAGGAGACTAGCGGCCACACCGGGGAGCTGTTTTTT.

This clonotype was counted between two and nine times. V gene TRBV7-2 combines with J gene TRBJ1-2; tentatively, D is TRBD1 (6 bases). CDR1 is SGHTA, CDR2 FQGNSA, per germline. The CDR3 spans 16 residues. V was trimmed by 5 bases and J by 8 bases, leaving 24 bases between them. CDR3 nucleotide sequence: TGTGCCAGCAGCCCCAATACCCAGGGGCCGGCTTGGGGCTACACCTTC. Translating gives CASSPNTQGPAWGYTF.

This clonotype was seen only a few times. The chain employs TRBV7-2 and TRBJ1-3, with D maybe TRBD1 (5 bases). This CDR3 has 17 amino acids. Germline V gene data show CDR1 as SGHTA and CDR2 as FQGNSA. V was cut by 3 bases and J by 0 bases, with 15 bases left in between. The CDR3 sequence is CASSFYGGTHSGNTIYF. DNA of the CDR3: TGTGCCAGCAGCTTTTATGGGGGGACCCACTCTGGAAACACCATATATTTT.

The rearrangement uses TRBV6-2 or TRBV6-3 and TRBJ2-1; 7 bases match TRBD2. J was trimmed by 2 bases and V by 6 bases; bases with no gene match: 7. The CDR3 sequence is 15 residues long. Germline V gene data show CDR1 as MNHEY and CDR2 as SVGEGT. Written as DNA, the CDR3 is TGTGCCAGCAGGATGGGAGGGGCGACCTACAATGAGCAGTTCTTC. Translation gives CASRMGGATYNEQFF.

J is TRBJ1-5 and V is TRBV10-3; 8 bases line up with TRBD1. The CDR3 contains 13 residues. Germline V CDR1 and CDR2: ENHRY, SYGVKD. The V segment lost 6 bases and the J segment 6 bases; nucleotides outside the gene matches: 4. The CDR3 here is CAIRQGAGQPQHF. The CDR3 DNA reads TGTGCCATCAGGCAGGGGGCTGGTCAGCCCCAGCATTTT.

This clonotype came up a few times. This chain uses TRBV29-1 with TRBJ2-3, with a possible D match to TRBD1 (6 bases). V was cut by 4 bases and J by 0 bases, with 11 bases left in between. Germline CDR1 SQVTM, CDR2 ANQGSEA. This CDR3 is built from 14 residues. CDR3 DNA: TGCAGCGTTGTGAACAGGGCCAGCACAGATACGCAGTATTTT. Translation gives CSVVNRASTDTQYF.

V usage is TRBV6-6 and J usage is TRBJ2-2; 7 nucleotides agree with TRBD1. Losses at the gene ends were 6 bases for V and 4 bases for J; bases not matched to a gene: 11. The CDR3 has 16 amino acids. Germline CDR1 and CDR2: MNHNY and SVGAGI (reference sequence). The CDR3 DNA is TGTGCCAGCAGCTATACAGGGGCCCATCTCACCGGGGAGCTGTTTTTT. This gives the protein CASSYTGAHLTGELFF.

The chain combines TRBV4-2 with TRBJ2-5; no definite D call. The V end lost 0 bases, the J end lost 4 bases, and 12 bases lay between the germline ends. The CDR3 consists of 15 residues. Per the germline V gene, CDR1 is LGHNA and CDR2 is YNFKEQ. CDR3 protein: CASSQDPGGTETQYF. The CDR3 coding sequence is TGTGCCAGCAGCCAAGACCCAGGCGGTACAGAGACCCAGTACTTC.

The genes are TRBV11-2 and TRBJ2-3, with 12 bases aligning to TRBD2. CDR3 length: 16 residues. J gave up 7 bases and V 5 bases, and 10 bases lay outside the gene matches. Germline V lookup: CDR1 SGHAT, CDR2 FQNNGV. The chain's CDR3 is CASSQTLGLAGYTQYF. CDR3 bases: TGTGCCAGCAGCCAAACCTTGGGACTAGCGGGTTATACGCAGTATTTT.

This chain joins TRBV18 and TRBJ1-5, with 9 bases lining up with TRBD1. The CDR3 loop spans 15 amino acids. J lost 9 bases, V lost 0 bases, and 6 bases had no gene match. Germline CDR1 is KGHSH and CDR2 is LQKENI. CDR3 nucleotides: TGTGCCAGCTCACCACCGGGACAGGGAATCGGGCCCCAGCATTTT. Its translation: CASSPPGQGIGPQHF.

In DNA form, the CDR3 reads TGTGCCAGCAGCCAAGACGCCCCGGGACGCTCTGAAGCTTTCTTT. Protein sequence: CASSQDAPGRSEAFF. This chain uses TRBV3-1 with TRBJ1-1, with D possibly being TRBD1 (5 bases). With 0 bases removed from V and 6 bases from J, the gap between germline ends came to 14 bases. Germline CDR1 and CDR2: LGHDT and YNNKEL (reference sequence). This CDR3 is 15 amino acids long.

The CDR3 DNA follows: TGTGCCAGCAGCCAACAGCGGACTAGCACAGATACGCAGTATTTT. Translation gives CASSQQRTSTDTQYF. This chain joins TRBV3-1 and TRBJ2-3, with D possibly matching TRBD2 (5 bases). The CDR3 has 15 residues. Per the germline V gene, CDR1 is LGHDT and CDR2 is YNNKEL (reference sequence). Deletions cut 2 bases from V and 0 bases from J, with 9 bases between.

In its sample, this clonotype was seen a few times. The V gene is TRBV4-1, the J gene TRBJ1-5; tentatively, D is TRBD1 (5 bases). V lost 4 bases, J lost 10 bases, and 23 bases lay in between. The CDR3 sequence is 16 residues long. CDR1 is MGHRA, CDR2 YSYEKL, per germline. DNA of the CDR3: TGCGCCAGCAGCCCTCAGGGTGGGACCGGTGTGCAACCCCAGCATTTT. Translating gives CASSPQGGTGVQPQHF.

This clonotype was detected ten times or more. The chain combines TRBV2 with TRBJ2-3; 9 bases map to TRBD2. CDR1 and CDR2 (germline): SNHLY, FYNNEI. Trimming cost V 5 bases and J 6 bases; bases outside gene matches: 9. The CDR3 spans 15 residues. The CDR3 DNA follows: TGTGCCAGCAGTCAGCGGGGGGCCTCACTGGATACGCAGTATTTT. Its translation is CASSQRGASLDTQYF.

The rearrangement uses TRBV5-1 and TRBJ2-2; D call uncertain. The germline V gene has CDR1 SGHRS and CDR2 YFSETQ. The CDR3 has 13 residues. Trimming pared 4 bases from V and 4 bases from J, leaving 8 bases between. In DNA, the CDR3 is TGCGCCAGCAGCACACAGTTCACCGGGGAGCTGTTTTTT. Translating it yields CASSTQFTGELFF.

The sample holds a few counts of this clonotype. The V gene is TRBV2, the J gene TRBJ2-7, with D possibly being TRBD1 or TRBD2 (5 bases each). This CDR3 contains 13 residues. V was cut by 7 bases and J by 4 bases, with 14 bases left in between. Per germline, CDR1 SNHLY and CDR2 FYNNEI. CDR3 sequence reads: CASTARDPYEQYF. As DNA, the CDR3 is TGTGCCAGCACGGCCAGGGACCCATACGAGCAGTACTTC.

The CDR3 protein is CASSLRSGPAYEQYF. As DNA, the CDR3 is TGTGCCAGCAGTTTAAGATCGGGACCCGCTTACGAGCAGTACTTC. The rearrangement joins TRBV12-3 or TRBV12-4 to TRBJ2-7, with D perhaps matching TRBD1 or TRBD2 (5 bases each). Trimming left V 2 bases short and J 4 bases short, with 15 bases between. The CDR3 totals 15 residues.

The CDR3 nucleotides are TGTGCCAGCAGCCTCGGGACACTGGGTCAGCCCCAGCATTTT. The encoded protein is CASSLGTLGQPQHF. J is TRBJ1-5 and V is TRBV5-5, with a tentative D call TRBD1 (6 bases). V gave up 4 bases and J gave up 6 bases, with 14 bases separating them. Germline assignment: CDR1 SGHKS and CDR2 YYEKEE (reference sequence). This CDR3 spans 14 amino acids.

This clonotype was seen a handful of times. This chain uses TRBV4-1 with TRBJ2-1, with 9 bases identical to TRBD2. The V segment lost 6 bases and the J segment 3 bases; nucleotides outside the gene matches: 6. This CDR3 is built from 15 residues. Per germline, CDR1 MGHRA and CDR2 YSYEKL. CDR3: CASRVLAGDYNEQFF. As DNA, the CDR3 is TGCGCCAGCAGGGTTTTAGCGGGGGACTACAATGAGCAGTTCTTC.

This CDR3 reads CASTFERGYTDTQYF. The CDR3 nucleotides read TGTGCCAGCACCTTTGAGAGGGGGTACACAGATACGCAGTATTTT. This rearrangement joins TRBV11-2 to TRBJ2-3; the D gene is possibly TRBD1 (6 bases). V was clipped by 7 bases and J by 2 bases, with 16 bases between them. The CDR3 has 15 amino acids. Germline V gene lookup returns CDR1 SGHAT and CDR2 FQNNGV.

The rearrangement joins TRBV7-6 to TRBJ1-5; a possible D gene is TRBD1 (5 bases). CDR3 size: 13 residues. Trimming stripped 5 bases from V and 7 bases from J, with 12 bases between. CDR1 and CDR2 from the germline V gene are SGHVS and FNYEAQ. CDR3 loop: CASSQGYWQPQHF. In nucleotides, the CDR3 is TGTGCCAGCAGCCAGGGTTACTGGCAGCCCCAGCATTTT.

This clonotype occurred a few times. This rearrangement joins TRBV6-2 or TRBV6-3 to TRBJ2-3; D possibly corresponds to TRBD1 (6 bases). V lost 5 bases to trimming and J lost 5 bases, with 20 bases between them. The CDR3 covers 16 residues. Germline lookup yields CDR1 MNHEY and CDR2 SVGEGT. The CDR3 DNA is TGTGCCAGCAGTAAAGGGGGTGCCACCGCAGAAGATACGCAGTATTTT. Its protein is CASSKGGATAEDTQYF.

This clonotype came up a few times. V usage is TRBV4-1 and J usage is TRBJ2-7, with D possibly matching TRBD1 (5 bases). The CDR3 sequence is 15 residues long. The V gene's germline CDR1 is MGHRA and CDR2 YSYEKL. Trimming removed 4 bases at V and 3 bases at J, with 16 bases between. CDR3 sequence (DNA): TGCGCCAGCAGCCCCACGGTTGACAGCTTCTACGAGCAGTACGTC. Residues: CASSPTVDSFYEQYV.

The chain employs TRBV5-1 and TRBJ1-5; D is uncertain. The CDR3 covers 14 residues. Germline V CDR1 and CDR2: SGHRS, YFSETQ. The germline V and J ends were trimmed by 2 bases and 3 bases, with 9 bases remaining between them. The CDR3 DNA follows: TGCGCCAGCAGCTTACTGCCCTCCAATCAGCCCCAGCATTTT. Protein product: CASSLLPSNQPQHF.

This clonotype was counted only a few times. The rearrangement links TRBV20-1 to TRBJ2-1, with D uncertain. This CDR3 has 13 amino acids. CDR1 is DFQATT and CDR2 is SNEGSKA in the germline V gene (reference sequence). V lost 2 bases to trimming and J lost 9 bases, with 14 bases between them. The CDR3 loop reads CSARKQLDGEQFF. The CDR3, as DNA: TGCAGTGCTAGAAAACAGTTGGACGGTGAGCAGTTCTTC.

This clonotype has a handful of counts. The V call is TRBV5-1, the J call TRBJ2-7, with D perhaps TRBD1 (6 bases). V lost 3 bases to trimming and J lost 6 bases, with 13 bases between them. The CDR3 covers 13 residues. The V gene's germline CDR1 is SGHRS and CDR2 YFSETQ. CDR3 nucleotide sequence: TGCGCCAGCAGCTCGCAACAGGGATTCGAGCAGTACTTC. This gives the protein CASSSQQGFEQYF. Together with reference TRBV5-1 and TRBJ2-7, the CDR3 gives the full variable domain: KAGVTQTPRYLIKTRGQQVTLSCSPISGHRSVSWYQQTPGQGLQFLFEYFSETQRNKGNFPGRFSGRQFSNSRSEMNVSTLELGDSALYLCASSSQQGFEQYFGPGTRLTVT.